This entry lists 11 T cell receptor beta chains sequenced from one sample in a study of blood T cell repertoires in COVID-19. Using immunoSEQ multiplex PCR, the repertoire was profiled, and TCRdb retains in-frame clones only, with some absent. The sample consists of some 150,000 clones, more than 75% of them appearing once. Sample: peripheral blood. The receptors were sampled from a woman aged 50 to 60 with active or convalescent COVID-19.

The chain has TRBV7-6 and TRBJ1-1; 8 bases line up with TRBD1. This CDR3 region has 15 residues. With 3 bases clipped from V and 0 bases from J, the junction kept 3 bases outside the gene matches. Germline-derived CDR1 and CDR2 are SGHVS and FNYEAQ. The CDR3 is CASSLGTGLNTEAFF. The CDR3 coding sequence is TGTGCCAGCAGCTTGGGGACAGGTTTGAACACTGAAGCTTTCTTT.

This chain joins TRBV27 and TRBJ1-1, with D hard to call. The germline gives CDR1 MNHEY, CDR2 SMNVEV (reference sequence). This CDR3 comprises 15 residues. Between the trimmed V and J ends, which lost 0 bases and 1 base, there was a span of 9 bases. The CDR3: CASSLSPTANTEAFF. CDR3 coding DNA: TGTGCCAGCAGTTTATCCCCGACTGCGAACACTGAAGCTTTCTTT.

The rearrangement uses TRBV5-4 and TRBJ2-3; 7 bases line up with TRBD1. Germline CDR1 SGHNT, CDR2 YYREEE (reference sequence). The CDR3 is made up of 14 amino acids. V lost 4 bases to trimming and J lost 5 bases; unmatched junction nucleotides: 7. CDR3 region: CASSIGTAEDTQYF. The CDR3 DNA follows: TGTGCCAGCAGCATCGGGACAGCCGAAGATACGCAGTATTTT.

This clone was counted a single time. The CDR3 region has the DNA TGTGCCAGCAGCCAGTCCCAAAGGACAGGGAGGAATGAGCAGTTCTTC. Its translation is CASSQSQRTGRNEQFF. The chain uses TRBV5-8 and TRBJ2-1; 8 nucleotides align to TRBD1. V was pared by 4 bases and J by 7 bases, with 13 bases of the junction left unmatched. Germline lookup yields CDR1 SGHTS and CDR2 YDEGEE. This CDR3 has 16 residues.

This clone is a singleton in its sample. This chain connects TRBV7-6 to TRBJ2-3, with TRBD2 identical over 12 bases. CDR1 SGHVS and CDR2 FNYEAQ come from the germline V gene. V lost 1 base, J lost 5 bases, and 4 bases stayed unmatched. The CDR3 sequence is 16 residues long. The CDR3 here is CASSLDRLAGVDTQYF. In DNA form, the CDR3 reads TGTGCCAGCAGCTTAGATCGACTAGCGGGAGTAGATACGCAGTATTTT.

This chain joins TRBV6-5 and TRBJ2-5, with 9 bases that match TRBD1. The germline gives CDR1 MNHEY, CDR2 SVGAGI. J was trimmed by 7 bases and V by 10 bases; bases with no gene match: 13. The CDR3 contains 14 residues. The CDR3 loop reads CATNRDREFSTQYF. The DNA of the CDR3 is TGTGCCACGAACCGGGACAGGGAATTTTCGACCCAGTACTTC.

This clone was counted between two and nine times. This rearrangement joins TRBV10-3 to TRBJ2-2; 9 bases map to TRBD1. J lost 4 bases, V lost 2 bases, and 8 bases had no gene match. Germline lookup yields CDR1 ENHRY and CDR2 SYGVKD. The CDR3 has 17 amino acids. The CDR3 loop reads CAISERAQGASTGELFF. As DNA, the CDR3 is TGTGCCATCAGTGAGCGGGCACAGGGGGCGTCCACCGGGGAGCTGTTTTTT.

J is TRBJ1-5 and V is TRBV4-1, with a weak D call TRBD1 (5 bases). The CDR3 totals 13 residues. Germline CDR1 reads MGHRA; CDR2 reads YSYEKL. The V and J ends lost 1 base and 8 bases respectively, with 9 bases between them. The DNA for the CDR3 is TGCGCCAGCAGCCAAGTCCAGGGTAAGCCCCAGCATTTT. Translation gives CASSQVQGKPQHF.

The chain carries TRBV3-1 (or the pseudogene TRBV3-2) and TRBJ2-5; 7 bases line up with TRBD2. Trimming removed 2 bases from V and 9 bases from J; junction bases left unmatched: 9. The CDR3 covers 14 residues. Germline V CDR1 and CDR2: LGHDT, YNNKEL (reference sequence). The CDR3 DNA reads TGTGCCAGCAGCCAAATGGCGGGAGAGTCGGCCCAGTACTTC. Amino acid sequence: CASSQMAGESAQYF.

This clone came up once. The CDR3 is CASSPDRAGELFF. The CDR3 coding sequence is TGTGCCAGCAGTCCGGACAGGGCCGGGGAGCTGTTTTTT. This chain joins TRBV27 and TRBJ2-2; 8 bases fit TRBD1. Germline loops: CDR1 MNHEY, CDR2 SMNVEV (reference sequence). The CDR3 has 13 amino acids. J lost 6 bases, V lost 5 bases, and 2 bases had no gene match.

The chain joins TRBV9 to TRBJ2-1, with 10 bases identical to TRBD1. CDR3 length: 17 amino acids. J gave up 9 bases and V 2 bases, and 14 bases lay outside the gene matches. CDR1 and CDR2 from the germline V gene are SGDLS and YYNGEE. CDR3 loop: CASSVPRPGQGLREQFF. Here the CDR3 DNA reads TGTGCCAGCAGCGTCCCTCGTCCGGGACAGGGGCTACGTGAGCAGTTCTTC.